This T cell receptor beta chain was recovered during a study of blood T cell repertoires in COVID-19. For the study at large: The cDNA or gDNA used as material had been derived from T cells, B-cell-depleted T cells, or PBMCs.

Only in-frame clones appear in the TCRdb table, and some are missing; sequencing was by immunoSEQ multiplex PCR. The sample records about 160,000 clones, 81% being singletons. The CDR3 totals 12 residues. V lost 9 bases and J lost 8, with 16 bases in between. CDR1 is SNHLY and CDR2 is FYNNEI in the germline V gene. Participants, about 18 to 90 years old, spanned under 25 US areas. In assigning cohorts, the study relied on participant-reported clinical history. The chain recombines TRBV2 with TRBJ1-2; D unclear. This sequence was found in a woman aged 40 to 50 with acute COVID-19. The sample comprised PBMCs or T cells enriched from blood (not recorded which). The CDR3 reads CASQREGMGYTF. The DNA of the CDR3 is TGTGCCAGTCAACGGGAGGGTATGGGCTACACCTTC. Full variable domain (rest looked up from reference TRBV2 and TRBJ1-2): EPEVTQTPSHQVTQMGQEVILRCVPISNHLYFYWYRQILGQKVEFLVSFYNNEISEKSEIFDDQFSVERPDGSNFTLKIRSTKLEDSAMYFCASQREGMGYTFGSGTRLTVV.